Listed here are 8 T cell receptor beta chains from one sample, sequenced in a study of Tregs in tolerant kidney transplant recipients. Profiled with immunoSEQ multiplex PCR; TCRdb holds only in-frame clones, not every one. This sample has 90,000 to 150,000 clones, with about 90% found just once. The sample was CD4+ T cells from blood. The receptors stem from a human donor in good health.

The gene calls are TRBV7-8 and TRBJ2-7, with D maybe TRBD1 (5 bases). V was cut by 0 bases and J by 2 bases, with 11 bases left in between. The length of the CDR3 is 15 residues. The germline V gene encodes CDR1 SGHVS and CDR2 FQNEAQ. The CDR3 region has the DNA TGTGCCAGCAGCTTAGCGCATCAGGGCCCCTACGAGCAGTACTTC. It codes for CASSLAHQGPYEQYF.

The J gene is TRBJ1-6, the V gene TRBV6-1; D not certain. Between the trimmed V and J ends, which lost 8 bases and 5 bases, there was a span of 13 bases. Germline CDR1 MNHNS, CDR2 SASEGT. This CDR3 is 14 amino acids long. Here the CDR3 reads CASGRASNNSPLHF. The DNA for the CDR3 is TGTGCCAGCGGGCGGGCATCGAATAATTCACCCCTCCACTTT.

This rearrangement joins TRBV14 to TRBJ1-2; D gene uncertain. CDR3 size: 14 residues. Looked up from germline, CDR1 is SGHDN and CDR2 is FVKESK. V shed 0 bases and J shed 4 bases, with 9 bases lying between them. The CDR3 DNA is TGTGCCAGCAGCCAAGATTGGGCAGCCTATGGCTACACCTTC. It specifies CASSQDWAAYGYTF.

This chain uses TRBV19 with TRBJ1-3, with 11 nucleotides matching TRBD1. Per the germline V gene, CDR1 is LNHDA and CDR2 is SQIVND (reference sequence). There are 15 residues in the CDR3. The V gene end was trimmed by 5 bases and the J gene end by 3 bases; junction bases not matched to a gene: 3. The chain's CDR3 is CASSYGTGGGNTIYF. The CDR3 coding sequence is TGTGCCAGTAGTTATGGGACAGGGGGTGGAAACACCATATATTTT.

The chain employs TRBV2 and TRBJ1-4, with 8 bases that match TRBD1. CDR3 length equals 18 residues. Germline V gene data show CDR1 as SNHLY and CDR2 as FYNNEI. The ends lost 7 bases at V and 8 bases at J; junction bases unmatched: 21. The CDR3 bases are TGTGCCAGCACCCCACAGGGGGTTAGGGGTCCTCTACGCGAAAAACTGTTTTTT. It is translated as CASTPQGVRGPLREKLFF.

This rearrangement joins TRBV28 to TRBJ2-1; 7 nucleotides match TRBD2. This CDR3 contains 16 residues. Trimming at V came to 7 bases and at J to 1 base, leaving 10 bases not matched to a gene. Germline lookup yields CDR1 MDHEN and CDR2 SYDVKM. The CDR3 DNA is TGTGCCAGCACCCTCGGAGGAGCGGGGTCCTACAATGAGCAGTTCTTC. This encodes CASTLGGAGSYNEQFF.

The chain uses TRBV5-1 and TRBJ1-3; no reliable D call. Germline CDR1 is SGHRS and CDR2 is YFSETQ. V lost 2 bases and J lost 4, with 7 bases in between. This CDR3 comprises 13 residues. In DNA, the CDR3 is TGCGCCAGCAGCTTAGGAGGGGGAAACACCATATATTTT. Encoded protein: CASSLGGGNTIYF.

The rearrangement links TRBV11-2 to TRBJ2-7, with D perhaps TRBD2 (7 bases). V shed 5 bases and J shed 8 bases, with 16 bases lying between them. The CDR3 has 13 residues. In germline, CDR1 is SGHAT, CDR2 FQNNGV. The CDR3 loop is CASSPPGGGKQYF. For the CDR3, the DNA is TGTGCCAGCAGCCCCCCGGGGGGCGGCAAGCAGTACTTC.